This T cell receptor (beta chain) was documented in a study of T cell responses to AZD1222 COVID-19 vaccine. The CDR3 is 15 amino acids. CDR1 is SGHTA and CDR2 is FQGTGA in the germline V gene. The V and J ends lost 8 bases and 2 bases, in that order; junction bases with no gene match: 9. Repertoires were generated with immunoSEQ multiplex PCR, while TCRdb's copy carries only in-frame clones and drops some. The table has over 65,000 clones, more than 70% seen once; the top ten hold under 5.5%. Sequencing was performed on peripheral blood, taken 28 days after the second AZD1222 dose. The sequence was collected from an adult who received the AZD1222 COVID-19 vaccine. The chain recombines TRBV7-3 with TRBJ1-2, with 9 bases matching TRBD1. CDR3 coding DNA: TGTGCCAGCCTCCCCCCTGGGACAGGGAACTATGGCTACACCTTC. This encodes CASLPPGTGNYGYTF.